This is a list of T cell receptor beta chains from one sample in a study of beta chain features in type 1 diabetes. Libraries were prepared by immunoSEQ multiplex PCR; TCRdb keeps only in-frame clonotypes and omits some of them. Among about 170,000 clones listed, less than 10% were seen once. The specimen was central memory CD4+ T cells from blood. These receptors originate from a man between 18 and 29 years old with type 1 diabetes. Each CDR3 is given with its conserved first and last residue. The D gene is left open where the match is weak. Expanded clones get a size class; other rows say once, few or many, or leave the size out.

V	D	J	size	CDR3	DNA
TRBV19	.	TRBJ1-1	.	CASSSPGRRTEAFF	TGTGCCAGTAGTAGTCCAGGGCGGCGCACTGAAGCTTTCTTT
TRBV28	.	TRBJ2-7	few	CASSLGRLLFQDEQYF	TGTGCCAGCAGTTTAGGTAGGCTGTTGTTTCAGGACGAGCAGTACTTC
TRBV6-6	.	TRBJ2-2	.	CASSYTGAGELFF	TGTGCCAGCAGTTATACGGGGGCCGGGGAGCTGTTTTTT
TRBV27	.	TRBJ2-6	few	CASSLRQVVAGANVLTF	TGTGCCAGCAGTTTAAGGCAGGTAGTCGCTGGGGCCAACGTCCTGACTTTC
TRBV2	TRBD1	TRBJ2-7	few	CASSPQGAGNEQYF	TGTGCCAGCAGCCCACAGGGGGCTGGGAACGAGCAGTACTTC
TRBV7-2	.	TRBJ2-7	few	CASSLARQGREQYF	TGTGCCAGCAGCTTAGCGCGTCAGGGCCGCGAGCAGTACTTC
TRBV28	TRBD1	TRBJ1-6	few	CASSFRDRGHSPLHF	TGTGCCAGCAGTTTTCGGGACAGAGGACATTCACCCCTCCACTTT
TRBV9	.	TRBJ1-3	.	CASSVGGKDTIYF	TGTGCCAGCAGCGTAGGAGGGAAGGACACCATATATTTT
TRBV28	TRBD2	TRBJ2-7	.	CASRDLGTSYEQYF	TGTGCCAGTCGAGACTTGGGGACTAGTTACGAGCAGTACTTC
TRBV4-3	.	TRBJ2-5	few	CASSQGIGYQETQYF	TGCGCCAGCAGCCAAGGAATCGGGTACCAAGAGACCCAGTACTTC
TRBV7-6	.	TRBJ1-2	few	CASSPGEGYTF	TGTGCCAGCAGCCCGGGGGAGGGCTACACCTTC
TRBV10-2	TRBD2	TRBJ2-1	.	CASRLAGGFIEQFF	TGCGCCAGCAGACTAGCGGGGGGCTTCATTGAGCAGTTCTTC
TRBV28	.	TRBJ1-2	few	CASSLGVSYGYTF	TGTGCCAGCAGTTTAGGTGTCAGCTATGGCTACACCTTC
TRBV29-1	TRBD2	TRBJ2-3	few	CSVGTSGRADTQYF	TGCAGCGTTGGGACTAGCGGGAGGGCAGATACGCAGTATTTT
TRBV2	TRBD1	TRBJ1-2	.	CASSRAGQGGTYGYTF	TGTGCCAGCAGCCGGGCCGGGCAGGGGGGAACCTATGGCTACACCTTC
TRBV6-5	TRBD1	TRBJ2-7	.	CASRIDRDNGIEQYF	TGTGCCAGCAGGATTGACAGGGATAACGGGATCGAGCAGTACTTC
TRBV15	TRBD1	TRBJ2-7	few	CATSQDRGRYEQYF	TGTGCCACCAGCCAGGACAGGGGGCGTTACGAGCAGTACTTC
TRBV2	.	TRBJ1-4	few	CASCSGTYGEKLFF	TGTGCCAGCTGTTCTGGGACATACGGTGAAAAACTGTTTTTT
TRBV14	TRBD2	TRBJ2-3	.	CASSQHLGLAGTDTQYF	TGTGCCAGCAGCCAACATCTTGGACTAGCGGGGACAGATACGCAGTATTTT
TRBV9	TRBD1	TRBJ2-7	few	CASSERDRGPWEQYF	TGTGCCAGCAGCGAGAGGGACAGGGGCCCCTGGGAGCAGTACTTC
TRBV14	.	TRBJ1-6	many	CASSQESRGYSPLHF	TGTGCCAGCAGCCAAGAGAGTAGGGGTTATTCACCCCTCCACTTT
TRBV28	.	TRBJ2-7	many	CASKESSYEQYF	TGTGCCAGCAAGGAGAGCTCCTACGAGCAGTACTTC
TRBV28	.	TRBJ1-1	few	CASSPPRQEAFF	TGTGCCAGCAGCCCCCCCAGGCAAGAAGCTTTCTTT
TRBV2	.	TRBJ1-1	.	CASMRGGGTEAFF	TGTGCCAGCATGCGCGGCGGTGGGACTGAAGCTTTCTTT
TRBV7-6	.	TRBJ2-7	.	CASSLGAGQVAYEQYF	TGTGCCAGCAGCTTAGGGGCGGGGCAAGTGGCCTACGAGCAGTACTTC
TRBV9	.	TRBJ1-4	.	CASSETGLTNEKLFF	TGTGCCAGCAGCGAAACAGGGTTAACTAATGAAAAACTGTTTTTT
TRBV10-1	TRBD1	TRBJ1-1	.	CASSPDRGVEAFF	TGCGCCAGCAGTCCGGACAGGGGCGTTGAAGCTTTCTTT
TRBV30	.	TRBJ1-3	.	CAWSQRGAGNTIYF	TGTGCCTGGAGCCAGCGGGGGGCCGGAAACACCATATATTTT
TRBV7-8	.	TRBJ1-5	.	CASSLTRTSNQPQHF	TGTGCCAGCAGCTTAACACGTACTAGCAATCAGCCCCAGCATTTT
TRBV29-1	TRBD1	TRBJ1-2	many	CSVRQGGYGYTF	TGCAGCGTTCGACAGGGGGGCTATGGCTACACCTTC
TRBV9	.	TRBJ2-1	many	CASSVDSEQFF	TGTGCCAGCAGCGTAGATAGTGAGCAGTTCTTC
TRBV7-9	.	TRBJ2-3	many	CASSSARFTDTQYF	TGTGCCAGCAGCTCCGCGCGGTTCACAGATACGCAGTATTTT
TRBV6-5	TRBD1	TRBJ1-1	few	CASSQGQGWDTEAFF	TGTGCCAGCAGTCAGGGACAGGGATGGGACACTGAAGCTTTCTTT
TRBV5-1	TRBD1	TRBJ2-1	few	CASSLGGNRGLGNEQFF	TGCGCCAGCAGCTTGGGGGGGAACAGGGGGCTGGGCAATGAGCAGTTCTTC
TRBV27	.	TRBJ2-2	many	CASKNTGELFF	TGTGCCTCCAAGAACACCGGGGAGCTGTTTTTT
TRBV11-2	.	TRBJ1-5	.	CASSLGPNQPQHF	TGTGCCAGCAGTTTAGGGCCAAATCAGCCCCAGCATTTT
TRBV7-8	.	TRBJ2-3	few	CASSSRLEGDTQYF	TGTGCCAGCAGCTCTCGGCTAGAGGGAGATACGCAGTATTTT
TRBV19	.	TRBJ1-5	few	CASNLQGLLGNQPQHF	TGTGCCAGTAATTTACAGGGCCTACTCGGCAATCAGCCCCAGCATTTT
TRBV9	TRBD2	TRBJ2-3	.	CASSVGPSGGIKHTQYF	TGTGCCAGCAGCGTAGGCCCTAGCGGGGGGATTAAGCATACGCAGTATTTT
TRBV10-1	TRBD2	TRBJ2-7	.	CASSDGGTHYEQYF	TGCGCCAGCAGTGACGGGGGGACCCACTACGAGCAGTACTTC
TRBV28	.	TRBJ1-2	few	CASITQTPGVYGYTF	TGTGCCAGCATCACCCAAACCCCCGGGGTTTATGGCTACACCTTC
TRBV28	.	TRBJ2-7	few	CASSSPGGPNPYEQYF	TGTGCCAGCAGTTCCCCCGGGGGACCCAACCCCTACGAGCAGTACTTC
TRBV5-1	.	TRBJ1-6	.	CASSGSGTAASPLHF	TGCGCCAGCAGCGGTTCCGGGACTGCGGCTTCACCCCTCCACTTT
TRBV30	.	TRBJ1-5	few	CAWSSGRTQPQHF	TGTGCCTGGAGTAGCGGGAGGACGCAGCCCCAGCATTTT
TRBV7-2	TRBD2	TRBJ2-3	few	CASSSVAGGRDTQYF	TGTGCCAGCAGCTCCGTAGCGGGAGGGCGGGATACGCAGTATTTT
TRBV9	TRBD1	TRBJ1-1	few	CASRRDRGGEAFF	TGTGCCAGCAGACGTGACAGGGGCGGTGAAGCTTTCTTT
TRBV5-1	TRBD1	TRBJ2-5	few	CASRIGQGETQYF	TGCGCCAGCAGAATTGGACAGGGGGAGACCCAGTACTTC
TRBV6-1	TRBD2	TRBJ2-1	.	CASWPRWAGGGEQFF	TGTGCCAGCTGGCCCCGCTGGGCGGGAGGTGGAGAGCAGTTCTTC
TRBV2	.	TRBJ2-2	few	CASELGQLGGELFF	TGTGCCAGCGAACTCGGACAGTTGGGCGGGGAGCTGTTTTTT
TRBV30	TRBD2	TRBJ2-1	.	CAWRPLAGVGEQFF	TGTGCCTGGAGACCACTAGCGGGGGTTGGTGAGCAGTTCTTC
TRBV5-4	.	TRBJ2-7	.	CASSFQNNEQYF	TGTGCCAGCAGCTTTCAAAACAACGAGCAGTACTTC
TRBV28	.	TRBJ1-1	many	CASVLSGTNKKAFF	TGTGCCAGCGTCCTGTCCGGGACAAATAAAAAAGCTTTCTTT
TRBV4-1	.	TRBJ2-7	.	CASSQALVDEQYF	TGCGCCAGCAGCCAAGCCCTAGTAGACGAGCAGTACTTC
TRBV7-9	.	TRBJ1-2	.	CASSWAAEDYGYTF	TGTGCCAGCAGCTGGGCAGCGGAAGACTATGGCTACACCTTC
TRBV2	.	TRBJ1-3	.	CASSDGRAGNTIYF	TGTGCCAGCAGTGATGGCAGGGCAGGAAACACCATATATTTT
TRBV11-2	.	TRBJ1-2	.	CASSPRGFNYGYTF	TGTGCCAGCAGTCCTAGGGGTTTTAACTATGGCTACACCTTC
TRBV9	TRBD1	TRBJ2-3	.	CASSVNRGGDTQYF	TGTGCCAGCAGCGTAAACAGGGGTGGAGATACGCAGTATTTT